Listed here is a single TCR beta chain. What it recognizes is unknown. Looked up from germline, CDR1 is SGDLS and CDR2 is YYNGEE. V was pared by 3 bases and J by 1 base, with 7 bases between. The CDR3 length is 13 residues. This sample was included in a study of cytomegalovirus exposure and HLA in healthy donors. Study-level results: With further analysis later on, most CMV-associated TCR beta chains appeared HLA-restricted. As immune exposure information, only CMV serostatus was available.

A multiplex PCR was run with 60 Vbeta primers and 13 Jbeta primers. Only in-frame clones appear in the TCRdb table, and some are missing; sequencing was by immunoSEQ multiplex PCR. The sample comprises approximately 110,000 clones, approximately 80% of which are singletons, and around 3.6% rests with the top ten. The source material was PBMCs. The sequence came from a man aged 40-55 years in good health and CMV-seronegative. The chain employs TRBV9 and TRBJ1-1, with D unclear. Written as DNA, the CDR3 is TGTGCCAGCAGCGCGGTTACGAACACTGAAGCTTTCTTT. Protein sequence: CASSAVTNTEAFF.